These 18 T cell receptor beta chains originate from one sample sequenced in a study of blood T cell repertoires in COVID-19 (dated by TCRdb to 2018 to 2020). The library was made by the immunoSEQ multiplex PCR assay. The table was pulled from immuneACCESS by TCRdb, which kept in-frame rearrangements only. Such tables lose some clones; where checked, under half of the loss comes from unresolved V genes, and the rest has no known cause. The sample includes some 33,000 clones, with 85% observed a single time. The ten largest clones capture under 8% of the sample. Source material: peripheral blood. The receptor source for this set is a man aged 60 to 69 with active COVID-19.

The V and J genes are TRBV7-7 and TRBJ2-3; no firm D call. Looked up from germline, CDR1 is SSHAT and CDR2 is FNYEAQ (reference sequence). Deletions cut 1 base from V and 6 bases from J, with 8 bases between. This CDR3 contains 13 residues. CDR3 nucleotide sequence: TGTGCCAGCAGCTTAGTGGCTAGGGATACGCAGTATTTT. This translates into CASSLVARDTQYF.

The V and J genes are TRBV5-4 and TRBJ2-1; TRBD2 matches 7 bases. This CDR3 region has 15 residues. The V gene end was trimmed by 0 bases and the J gene end by 6 bases; junction bases not matched to a gene: 6. The germline V gene encodes CDR1 SGHNT and CDR2 YYREEE (reference sequence). The CDR3 DNA reads as TGTGCCAGCAGCTTGGCGCGGGAGATCCGCAATGAGCAGTTCTTC. Protein: CASSLAREIRNEQFF.

The V and J genes are TRBV27 and TRBJ1-3, with 8 bases fitting TRBD1. This CDR3 has 14 residues. Germline trimming cut 4 bases from V and 3 bases from J; bases unmatched to any gene: 2. The V gene's germline CDR1 is MNHEY and CDR2 SMNVEV (reference sequence). CDR3 protein: CASSSGGDGNTIYF. The CDR3 DNA follows: TGTGCCAGCAGTTCAGGGGGCGATGGAAACACCATATATTTT.

Regarding this clone: The identical CDR3 is also encoded by other nucleotide sequences in the sample. The CDR3 region has the DNA TGTGCCAGTAGTCGACAGGCTTTTGGGGCCAACGTCCTGACTTTC. Amino acid sequence: CASSRQAFGANVLTF. The rearrangement links TRBV19 to TRBJ2-6, with D possibly being TRBD1 (6 bases). The CDR3 covers 15 residues. Germline assignment: CDR1 LNHDA and CDR2 SQIVND (reference sequence). Trimming removed 5 bases at V and 3 bases at J, with 11 bases between.

In DNA, the CDR3 is TGTGCCAGCAGCTTACGACAGGGGGCGCGGAATGAGCAGTTCTTC. It is translated as CASSLRQGARNEQFF. The chain carries TRBV7-3 and TRBJ2-1; 10 nucleotides agree with TRBD1. In germline, CDR1 is SGHTA, CDR2 FQGTGA. This CDR3 is built from 15 residues. Losses at the gene ends were 2 bases for V and 7 bases for J; bases not matched to a gene: 5.

V and J are TRBV2 and TRBJ1-4, with D possibly matching TRBD1 (5 bases). The CDR3 totals 16 residues. CDR1 is SNHLY, CDR2 FYNNEI, per germline. The germline V and J ends were trimmed by 4 bases and 1 base, with 13 bases remaining between them. The CDR3 protein is CASSAHRQRTNEKLFF. In DNA, the CDR3 is TGTGCCAGCAGTGCCCACAGACAGCGAACTAATGAAAAACTGTTTTTT. Using reference TRBV2 and TRBJ1-4 for the parts outside the CDR3, the full variable domain is EPEVTQTPSHQVTQMGQEVILRCVPISNHLYFYWYRQILGQKVEFLVSFYNNEISEKSEIFDDQFSVERPDGSNFTLKIRSTKLEDSAMYFCASSAHRQRTNEKLFFGSGTQLSVL.

This chain links TRBV5-1 with TRBJ2-3, with TRBD2 matching 8 bases. Germline V CDR1 and CDR2: SGHRS, YFSETQ. V lost 4 bases and J lost 10; bases outside the gene matches: 8. CDR3 length: 13 amino acids. The CDR3 DNA sequence: TGCGCCAGCAGCCCCCAGCGGGGGTTCGCGCAGTATTTT. Translated: CASSPQRGFAQYF.

The genes are TRBV18 and TRBJ2-1; no clear D gene. CDR1 and CDR2 (germline): KGHSH, LQKENI. The V and J ends lost 2 bases and 0 bases respectively, with 11 bases between them. CDR3 size: 16 residues. The CDR3 here is CASSPIAVSSYNEQFF. The DNA of the CDR3 is TGTGCCAGCTCACCAATTGCGGTCAGCTCCTACAATGAGCAGTTCTTC. The full variable domain, with the rest looked up from reference TRBV18 and TRBJ2-1, is NAGVMQNPRHLVRRRGQEARLRCSPMKGHSHVYWYRQLPEEGLKFMVYLQKENIIDESGMPKERFSAEFPKEGPSILRIQQVVRGDSAAYFCASSPIAVSSYNEQFFGPGTRLTVL.

This clone occurred a few times. The sample holds other DNA sequences that translate to the same CDR3. This chain joins TRBV28 and TRBJ1-5, with 8 nucleotides matching TRBD1. The CDR3 runs to 16 residues. Per germline, CDR1 MDHEN and CDR2 SYDVKM. With 2 bases clipped from V and 4 bases from J, the junction kept 7 bases outside the gene matches. The CDR3 is CASSLRQGMGNQPQHF. Here the CDR3 DNA reads TGTGCCAGCAGTTTACGACAGGGGATGGGTAATCAGCCCCAGCATTTT.

This clone appeared a few times. The chain has TRBV5-1 and TRBJ2-6, with 7 positions matching TRBD1. The germline V gene encodes CDR1 SGHRS and CDR2 YFSETQ. This CDR3 is 15 amino acids long. J gave up 4 bases and V 2 bases, and 3 bases lay outside the gene matches. This CDR3 reads CASSFEGAGANVLTF. The CDR3 bases are TGCGCCAGCAGCTTTGAGGGGGCGGGGGCCAACGTCCTGACTTTC.

The V and J genes are TRBV6-6 and TRBJ2-1, with D maybe TRBD1 (6 bases). The CDR3 totals 15 residues. CDR1 is MNHNY, CDR2 SVGAGI, per germline (reference sequence). V lost 4 bases, J lost 6 bases, and 16 bases lay in between. The CDR3 nucleotides read TGTGCCAGCAGTTTCGGACGGCCGACAGGCAATGAGCAGTTCTTC. It specifies CASSFGRPTGNEQFF.

With respect to this clone: Other DNA sequences in this specimen translate into the identical CDR3. CDR3 sequence: CASSRQAFGANVLTF. In DNA form, the CDR3 reads TGTGCCAGTAGCCGCCAGGCGTTCGGGGCCAACGTCCTGACTTTC. The rearrangement uses TRBV19 and TRBJ2-6, with D hard to call. In germline, CDR1 is LNHDA, CDR2 SQIVND (reference sequence). The germline V and J ends were trimmed by 6 bases and 4 bases, with 13 bases remaining between them. The CDR3 covers 15 residues.

The chain links TRBV28 to TRBJ1-6; 7 nucleotides agree with TRBD1. The V and J ends lost 6 bases and 9 bases, in that order; junction bases with no gene match: 5. The germline gives CDR1 MDHEN, CDR2 SYDVKM. This CDR3 comprises 13 residues. CDR3 residues: CASRRQGGSPLHF. The CDR3 DNA reads TGTGCCAGCAGAAGACAGGGAGGTTCACCCCTCCACTTT.

The V call is TRBV5-1, the J call TRBJ2-1; 14 bases match TRBD2. V was clipped by 4 bases and J by 10 bases; unmatched bases: 4. This CDR3 contains 14 residues. Per the germline V gene, CDR1 is SGHRS and CDR2 is YFSETQ. CDR3 loop: CASSGLAGGWEQFF. CDR3 sequence (DNA): TGCGCCAGCAGCGGACTAGCGGGAGGTTGGGAGCAGTTCTTC.

V gene TRBV19 combines with J gene TRBJ1-1, with 7 bases matching TRBD1. The germline CDR1 and CDR2 sequences are LNHDA and SQIVND (reference sequence). This CDR3 spans 14 amino acids. The V and J ends lost 7 bases and 6 bases, in that order; junction bases with no gene match: 11. Written as DNA, the CDR3 is TGTGCCAGTAATCTCCGACAGGGTGGTGCTGAAGCTTTCTTT. It is translated as CASNLRQGGAEAFF.

The V call is TRBV19, the J call TRBJ2-3; D might be TRBD2 (5 bases). Trimming took 6 bases from V and 1 from J, leaving 14 bases between them. Germline values: CDR1 LNHDA, CDR2 SQIVND (reference sequence). This CDR3 is 15 amino acids long. The CDR3 spells CASSLQTTGTDTQYF. The CDR3 region has the DNA TGTGCCAGTAGCCTTCAGACTACAGGCACAGATACGCAGTATTTT.

This chain uses TRBV6-5 with TRBJ2-1; D perhaps matches TRBD1 (5 bases). Germline values: CDR1 MNHEY, CDR2 SVGAGI. The CDR3 runs to 13 residues. V was clipped by 2 bases and J by 9 bases, with 11 bases between them. The CDR3 nucleotides are TGTGCCAGCAGTTACACTCAAGGGGTTGAGCAGTTCTTC. Protein sequence: CASSYTQGVEQFF.

The chain is built from TRBV12-1 and TRBJ2-7; TRBD2 is the table's D call, not checked against the DNA. TRBV12-1 is described as a pseudogene. The CDR3 length is 16 residues. CDR3 in DNA: TGTGCCAGCAGCCCTCCGCCCGCTAGGAGCTCCTACGAGCAGTACGTC. Amino acids: CASSPPPARSSYEQYV.